This T cell receptor (beta chain) was recorded in a study of Ad26.COV2.S vaccination and SARS-CoV-2 variants. In the study overall: Donor was one of the participants in the Ad26.COV2.S arm of the COV1001 trial.

Regarding this clone: The antigen remains unidentified.

Only in-frame clones appear in the TCRdb table, and some are missing; sequencing was by immunoSEQ multiplex PCR. The sample holds around 380,000 clones, approximately 91% seen once. General study results and limits: Those who received the vaccine showed greater spike-specific TCR breadth than those given placebo.

Described treatment: about 20 received Ad26.COV2.S at low or high dose, single or two shots; roughly five received placebo; per-sample allocation not given. Each sample was drawn 63 days after the first injection (of vaccine or placebo). This receptor was obtained from a person between 18 and 65 years old who received the Ad26.COV2.S COVID-19 vaccine or a placebo. The sample consisted of peripheral blood, taken in a trial of Ad26.COV2.S vaccine versus placebo.

CDR3 residues: CASSYELAGSKETQYF. The DNA of the CDR3 is TGTGCCAGCAGTTATGAGCTAGCGGGGTCTAAAGAGACCCAGTACTTC. The J gene is TRBJ2-5, the V gene TRBV6-6; 9 bases match TRBD2. There are 16 residues in the CDR3. Germline loops: CDR1 MNHNY, CDR2 SVGAGI (reference sequence). V shed 3 bases, J shed 3 bases, and the junction held 8 bases outside the gene matches.